Each of the 28 T cell receptor beta chains below was sequenced from the same sample in a study of Ad26.COV2.S vaccination and SARS-CoV-2 variants. The method was immunoSEQ multiplex PCR; TCRdb's version includes in-frame clones alone and lacks a portion of them. The table has 330,000 or so clones, roughly 90% seen once. Treatment of the sample: roughly 18 received Ad26.COV2.S at low or high dose, single or two shots; roughly 5 received placebo; per-sample allocation not given. After the first vaccine or placebo injection, samples were drawn on day 63. The material sequenced was peripheral blood, taken in a trial of Ad26.COV2.S vaccine versus placebo. The source of these receptors is a person between 18 and 60 years old who received the Ad26.COV2.S COVID-19 vaccine or a placebo.

The table lists this clone with many counts. The chain is built from TRBV4-1 and TRBJ1-2; D is unclear. The CDR3 runs to 15 residues. Between the trimmed V and J ends, which lost 5 bases and 1 base, there was a span of 14 bases. Germline V gene lookup returns CDR1 MGHRA and CDR2 YSYEKL. The CDR3 sequence is CASSGGLFNNYGYTF. The CDR3 DNA follows: TGCGCCAGCAGCGGAGGCCTCTTTAATAACTATGGCTACACCTTC.

CDR3 nucleotide sequence: TGTGCCAGCAGTTTATATGGGGTTGCGCAGTATTTT. This codes for CASSLYGVAQYF. The chain is built from TRBV27 and TRBJ2-3; D remains unclear. Trimming shortened V by 1 base and J by 10 bases, and 9 bases separated the two germline ends. The CDR3 runs to 12 residues. Per the germline V gene, CDR1 is MNHEY and CDR2 is SMNVEV (reference sequence).

This clone was found once. The chain joins TRBV5-6 to TRBJ1-1; D gene unclear. The germline CDR1 and CDR2 sequences are SGHDT and YYEEEE. Trimming left V 0 bases short and J 3 bases short, with 12 bases between. This CDR3 region has 15 residues. This chain's CDR3 is CASSLDSGGYTEAFF. CDR3 sequence (DNA): TGTGCCAGCAGCTTGGACTCAGGCGGGTACACTGAAGCTTTCTTT.

J is TRBJ1-5 and V is TRBV5-1; TRBD1 aligns across 7 bases. The trim removed 3 bases at V and 4 bases at J, leaving 4 bases unmatched. The CDR3 runs to 14 residues. Per germline, CDR1 SGHRS and CDR2 YFSETQ. The CDR3 bases are TGCGCCAGCAGCTACGGGACAGAGAATCAGCCCCAGCATTTT. This encodes CASSYGTENQPQHF.

This sequence joins TRBV4-3 and TRBJ2-2, with D unresolved. The CDR3 is made up of 14 amino acids. Per germline, CDR1 LGHNA and CDR2 YSLEER. V was cut by 1 base and J by 7 bases, with 10 bases left in between. This CDR3 is CASSQVNYGGELFF. CDR3 in DNA: TGCGCCAGCAGCCAAGTTAACTACGGCGGGGAGCTGTTTTTT.

The V and J genes are TRBV30 and TRBJ1-1; D ambiguous. The CDR3 runs to 11 residues. Germline V gene lookup returns CDR1 GTSNPN and CDR2 SVGIG (reference sequence). V shed 1 base and J shed 5 bases, with 5 bases lying between them. The CDR3 loop is CAWSGRTEAFF. The CDR3 DNA reads as TGTGCCTGGAGTGGGAGGACTGAAGCTTTCTTT.

The gene calls are TRBV15 and TRBJ2-2; D not certain. Between the trimmed V and J ends, which lost 0 bases and 1 base, there was a span of 9 bases. Germline CDR1 is LNHNV and CDR2 is YYDKDF (reference sequence). The CDR3 is 16 amino acids. CDR3 amino acids: CATSRDADGNTGELFF. The CDR3 region has the DNA TGTGCCACCAGCAGAGATGCGGACGGGAACACCGGGGAGCTGTTTTTT.

This clone was observed a handful of times. The V gene is TRBV4-1, the J gene TRBJ1-2; D remains ambiguous. Germline V gene sequence: CDR1 MGHRA, CDR2 YSYEKL. The V end lost 1 base, the J end lost 6 bases, and 12 bases lay between the germline ends. The CDR3 extends over 14 amino acids. The CDR3 DNA sequence: TGCGCCAGCAGCCAAGTTGGAACGGTTGATGGCTACACCTTC. It is translated as CASSQVGTVDGYTF.

This chain uses TRBV19 with TRBJ1-2; TRBD1 matches 9 bases. The CDR3 contains 15 residues. The V segment lost 5 bases and the J segment 6 bases; nucleotides outside the gene matches: 10. The germline V gene has CDR1 LNHDA and CDR2 SQIVND (reference sequence). The CDR3: CASSRRTGDSHGYTF. For the CDR3, the DNA is TGTGCCAGTAGTCGCCGGACAGGGGACAGTCATGGCTACACCTTC.

CDR3 loop: CASITGHRVAMGGYTF. The DNA for the CDR3 is TGTGCCAGCATCACCGGCCACAGGGTTGCGATGGGAGGCTACACCTTC. The chain is built from TRBV5-8 and TRBJ1-2; possibly TRBD1 for D (6 bases). This CDR3 contains 16 residues. The V and J ends lost 6 bases and 8 bases respectively, with 26 bases between them. From germline, CDR1 is SGHTS and CDR2 YDEGEE.

The chain links TRBV29-1 to TRBJ1-2; weak D call: TRBD1 (6 bases). Germline V gene data show CDR1 as SQVTM and CDR2 as ANQGSEA. CDR3 length equals 11 residues. Trimming took off 7 bases at V and 8 bases at J, with 14 bases between the two ends. CDR3 in DNA: TGCAGCGACCTACAGGGCGGGGGCTACACCTTC. It translates to CSDLQGGGYTF.

This clone was detected once. This chain connects TRBV4-1 to TRBJ2-5, with TRBD1 matching over 7 bases. Germline-derived CDR1 and CDR2 are MGHRA and YSYEKL. J lost 2 bases, V lost 1 base, and 7 bases had no gene match. This CDR3 is built from 16 residues. CDR3 amino acids: CASSQAGTVSQETQYF. The CDR3 region has the DNA TGCGCCAGCAGCCAAGCGGGGACAGTTTCTCAAGAGACCCAGTACTTC.

The V and J genes are TRBV7-2 and TRBJ1-1; tentatively, D is TRBD1 (6 bases). V was clipped by 5 bases and J by 3 bases, with 25 bases between them. The germline V gene has CDR1 SGHTA and CDR2 FQGNSA. The CDR3 spans 18 residues. The CDR3 bases are TGTGCCAGCAGCGCCCGGAAAGGAGGGGGGGATTGGGACACTGAAGCTTTCTTT. It is translated as CASSARKGGGDWDTEAFF.

This clone was seen once. The chain has TRBV6-5 and TRBJ1-2, with D possibly matching TRBD1 (6 bases). V was trimmed by 6 bases and J by 0 bases, leaving 8 bases between them. Germline CDR1 MNHEY, CDR2 SVGAGI. This CDR3 contains 13 residues. The CDR3 region is CASRDRSNYGYTF. The CDR3 DNA reads TGTGCCAGCAGAGACAGGTCTAACTATGGCTACACCTTC.

This chain uses TRBV29-1 with TRBJ1-1, with 12 bases matching TRBD1. The junction had 3 bases not matched to a gene; V was cut back by 4 bases and J by 6 bases. The CDR3 runs 13 residues. Germline CDR1 reads SQVTM; CDR2 reads ANQGSEA. CDR3: CSVGDRGLAEAFF. The CDR3 bases are TGCAGCGTTGGGGACAGGGGGCTCGCTGAAGCTTTCTTT.

Turning to this clone: The junction differs from germline at one of its ends, possibly a read error. The V gene is TRBV7-9, the J gene TRBJ1-1; the D gene is possibly TRBD1 (6 bases). CDR3 length: 13 residues. The germline V gene encodes CDR1 SEHNR and CDR2 FQNEAQ (reference sequence). The CDR3 nucleotides read TGTGCCAGCAGGTTAGGGGGAGGGACTGAAGCTTTCTTT. The encoded protein is CASRLGGGTEAFF.

This clone was detected only once. The chain recombines TRBV7-9 with TRBJ2-1, with D possibly being TRBD2 (5 bases). Germline V lookup: CDR1 SEHNR, CDR2 FQNEAQ (reference sequence). This CDR3 spans 15 amino acids. The V end lost 5 bases, the J end lost 2 bases, and 13 bases lay between the germline ends. CDR3 in amino acids: CASSSRTAAYNEQFF. The CDR3 DNA sequence: TGTGCCAGCAGCAGCCGGACTGCCGCCTACAATGAGCAGTTCTTC.

For the CDR3, the DNA is TGTGCCAGCGAAATCAGGGTAGGAGTAAAACTGTTTTTT. It codes for CASEIRVGVKLFF. The J gene is TRBJ1-4, the V gene TRBV2; weak D call: TRBD1 (5 bases). Germline V gene data show CDR1 as SNHLY and CDR2 as FYNNEI. The CDR3 has 13 amino acids. V was clipped by 8 bases and J by 10 bases, with 17 bases between them.

This sequence joins TRBV19 and TRBJ1-2, with D possibly matching TRBD1 (5 bases). Trimming pared 5 bases from V and 0 bases from J, leaving 13 bases between. The CDR3 spans 15 residues. The germline V gene encodes CDR1 LNHDA and CDR2 SQIVND (reference sequence). The CDR3 reads CASSFPGLANYGYTF. The CDR3 DNA follows: TGTGCCAGTAGTTTTCCAGGGTTAGCTAACTATGGCTACACCTTC.

The chain recombines TRBV2 with TRBJ1-2, with D possibly being TRBD1 (6 bases). Germline loops: CDR1 SNHLY, CDR2 FYNNEI. The CDR3 spans 12 residues. Trimming removed 3 bases from V and 8 bases from J, with 10 bases in between. The CDR3 spells CASSDRGVGYTF. DNA of the CDR3: TGTGCCAGCAGTGACAGGGGTGTGGGCTACACCTTC.

J is TRBJ1-2 and V is TRBV28; 7 bases are shared with TRBD1. The CDR3 extends over 14 amino acids. The germline V gene has CDR1 MDHEN and CDR2 SYDVKM. Losses at the gene ends were 1 base for V and 8 bases for J; bases not matched to a gene: 7. CDR3 protein: CASSLSWQGGGYTF. The CDR3 bases are TGTGCCAGCAGTTTATCCTGGCAGGGGGGAGGCTACACCTTC.

V is TRBV19 and J is TRBJ1-4, with D unclear. The CDR3 has 18 residues. Deletions cut 9 bases from V and 0 bases from J, with 23 bases between. Germline V lookup: CDR1 LNHDA, CDR2 SQIVND (reference sequence). CDR3 in DNA: TGTGCCAGCCACCGAAAGGGTACGGCCGCTGCAACTAATGAAAAACTGTTTTTT. It is translated as CASHRKGTAAATNEKLFF.

The rearrangement uses TRBV7-9 and TRBJ1-2; 11 positions match TRBD1. The ends lost 4 bases at V and 6 bases at J; junction bases unmatched: 4. The germline V gene has CDR1 SEHNR and CDR2 FQNEAQ (reference sequence). This CDR3 comprises 14 residues. The CDR3 DNA sequence: TGTGCCAGCAGCTACGGGACAGGGGGGGATGGCTACACCTTC. Encoded protein: CASSYGTGGDGYTF.

CDR3 sequence (DNA): TGTGCCAGCCTGCGAAGGAGCGACACTGAAGCTTTCTTT. It is translated as CASLRRSDTEAFF. V usage is TRBV2 and J usage is TRBJ1-1; no clear D gene. V lost 8 bases and J 3 bases, leaving 13 bases between the germline ends. Looked up from germline, CDR1 is SNHLY and CDR2 is FYNNEI. The CDR3 is made up of 13 amino acids.

This clone was detected only once. The V call is TRBV27, the J call TRBJ1-6; D perhaps matches TRBD1 (6 bases). Germline values: CDR1 MNHEY, CDR2 SMNVEV (reference sequence). The CDR3 runs 14 residues. Trimming took 5 bases from V and 10 from J, leaving 15 bases between them. The CDR3 loop is CASSPTTGPSPLHF. The CDR3 DNA reads TGTGCCAGCAGTCCAACAACAGGGCCATCACCCCTCCACTTT.

In its sample, this clone was seen once. The chain employs TRBV3-1 (or the pseudogene TRBV3-2) and TRBJ1-1; no definite D call. Trimming cost V 2 bases and J 4 bases, with 8 bases left between them. CDR1 and CDR2 from the germline V gene are LGHDT and YNNKEL (reference sequence). This CDR3 is built from 13 residues. This chain's CDR3 is CASSQWGSTEAFF. In nucleotides, the CDR3 is TGTGCCAGCAGCCAATGGGGAAGCACTGAAGCTTTCTTT.

This clone was picked up a small number of times. The J gene is TRBJ1-2, the V gene TRBV7-9, with D unclear. Germline V gene lookup returns CDR1 SEHNR and CDR2 FQNEAQ (reference sequence). Trimming removed 4 bases at V and 3 bases at J, with 12 bases between. The CDR3 consists of 14 residues. The CDR3 region has the DNA TGTGCCAGCAGCTACGCCCTGACGGACTATGGCTACACCTTC. It encodes CASSYALTDYGYTF.

The CDR3 is CASSGTDNQPQHF. CDR3 nucleotide sequence: TGTGCCAGCAGCGGGACAGACAATCAGCCCCAGCATTTT. V and J are TRBV7-9 and TRBJ1-5, with TRBD1 matching 7 bases. J gave up 3 bases and V 5 bases, and 1 base lay outside the gene matches. The CDR3 is 13 amino acids. Germline V gene sequence: CDR1 SEHNR, CDR2 FQNEAQ (reference sequence).